The 25 T cell receptor beta chains given below trace back to one sample, sequenced in a study of CD8+CD57+ T cells in acquired aplastic anemia (dated by TCRdb to the late 2010s). The reads were generated on an Illumina HiSeq 2000. Profiling of TCR beta VDJ combinations and CDR3 sequences used genomic DNA as the template. Clones were called with MiXCR by TCRdb after fastp trimmed the public reads at Q25, and only in-frame beta chains were retained. Rows are unified per CDR3 protein, each entry keeping the most common DNA and genes. The sample profile shows roughly 420,000 distinct CDR3 sequences; 60% to 80% of them were found once. The biggest ten clones account for approximately 3.9% of the sample. Sequenced input: sorted CD4+, CD8+, or CD8+CD57+ T cells (not recorded which) from PBMCs. The receptor source for this set is a human donor in good health, serving as a control.

In its sample, this clonotype was seen once. One junction end does not reproduce the germline sequence, and a read error may be involved. The V and J genes are TRBV9 and TRBJ1-1, with D unresolved. Germline-derived CDR1 and CDR2 are SGDLS and YYNGEE. The CDR3 runs to 13 residues. The CDR3 sequence: CASSVVLAGPDEF. The DNA for the CDR3 is TGTGCCAGCAGTGTAGTACTAGCCGGTCCAGATGAGTTT. The complete variable domain, with remaining parts taken from reference TRBV9 and TRBJ1-1, reads DSGVTQTPKHLITATGQRVTLRCSPRSGDLSVYWYQQSLDQGLQFLIQYYNGEERAKGNILERFSAQQFPDLHSELNLSSLELGDSALYFCASSVVLAGPDEFGQGTRLTVV.

This clonotype has at least ten counts. The rearrangement links TRBV7-2 to TRBJ2-7; 8 bases align to TRBD2. The V gene end was trimmed by 5 bases and the J gene end by 3 bases; junction bases not matched to a gene: 9. CDR3 length: 15 amino acids. Germline CDR1 is SGHTA and CDR2 is FQGNSA. Here the CDR3 reads CASSLAGGGFYEQYF. The CDR3, as DNA: TGTGCCAGCAGCCTTGCCGGGGGGGGCTTCTACGAGCAGTACTTC.

The CDR3 DNA follows: TGTGCCAGCAGCTCCGCACCGGGACTAGCAGCAGATACGCAGTATTTT. It specifies CASSSAPGLAADTQYF. The chain recombines TRBV7-6 with TRBJ2-3; the match to TRBD2 covers 9 bases. There are 16 residues in the CDR3. V lost 4 bases to trimming and J lost 4 bases; unmatched junction nucleotides: 9. CDR1 and CDR2 (germline): SGHVS, FNYEAQ.

A remark on this clonotype: No conserved phenylalanine or tryptophan ends this CDR3, so it is likely a read error. The limits of the CDR3 on the DNA are not certain, so only TCRdb's listed CDR3 is given. The chain recombines TRBV14 with TRBJ2-3; TRBD2, as called in the table, went unchecked against the DNA. From germline, CDR1 is SGHDN and CDR2 FVKESK. The CDR3 length is 12 residues, termini included. The CDR3 sequence: CASSQGGERWQA.

The chain is built from TRBV12-3 or TRBV12-4 and TRBJ1-1; D call uncertain. The CDR3 length is 13 residues. The V end lost 7 bases, the J end lost 0 bases, and 9 bases lay between the germline ends. CDR3 region: CASIRLMNTEAFF. The CDR3 DNA sequence: TGTGCCAGCATTCGGCTAATGAACACTGAAGCTTTCTTT.

This clonotype was picked up a small number of times. The chain has TRBV2 and TRBJ2-7; D is unclear. Germline-derived CDR1 and CDR2 are SNHLY and FYNNEI. This CDR3 is built from 11 residues. V lost 4 bases and J 3 bases, leaving 4 bases between the germline ends. The CDR3 region has the DNA TGTGCCAGCAGTGCACACTACGAGCAGTACTTC. Translated, it gives CASSAHYEQYF.

In the case of this clonotype: One end of the junction fails to match germline, which may point to a read error. The chain uses TRBV7-2 and TRBJ1-6; D gene uncertain. CDR3 size: 15 residues. Germline loops: CDR1 SGHTA, CDR2 FQGNSA. The CDR3 DNA is TGTGCCAGCAGCTTAGCCCCAGGCCGTAATCCACCCCACCACTTT. Protein product: CASSLAPGRNPPHHF.

The chain uses TRBV11-2 and TRBJ2-7; D is perhaps TRBD2 (6 bases). The J call could be wrong; TRBJ2-5 is a better fit for the DNA end. Germline assignment: CDR1 SGHAT and CDR2 FQNNGV. The CDR3 totals 16 residues. The CDR3 region has the DNA TGTGCCAGCAGCTCGGGGAGGATGGAACCCAAAGAGACCCAGTACTTC. This gives the protein CASSSGRMEPKETQYF.

Notes on this clonotype: The CDR3 end shows no conserved phenylalanine or tryptophan, and so a read error is likely. The chain has TRBV7-9 and TRBJ1-2, with 8 bases lining up with TRBD1. The ends lost 7 bases at V and 8 bases at J; junction bases unmatched: 9. Germline lookup yields CDR1 SEHNR and CDR2 FQNEAQ (reference sequence). CDR3 length: 13 amino acids. In nucleotides, the CDR3 is TGTGCCAGCAAGGCGGACAGGGTCGCCGGCTACACCTGC. Translation: CASKADRVAGYTC.

The V gene is TRBV9, the J gene TRBJ2-7; a possible D gene is TRBD2 (6 bases). CDR3 length: 16 residues. From germline, CDR1 is SGDLS and CDR2 YYNGEE. The V end was cut by 4 bases, the J end by 3 bases, with 20 bases between. Here the CDR3 reads CASSLPPGASRYEQYF. CDR3 sequence (DNA): TGTGCCAGCAGCTTACCACCGGGAGCTTCACGCTACGAGCAGTACTTC. The full variable domain, its missing parts supplied by reference TRBV9 and TRBJ2-7, is DSGVTQTPKHLITATGQRVTLRCSPRSGDLSVYWYQQSLDQGLQFLIQYYNGEERAKGNILERFSAQQFPDLHSELNLSSLELGDSALYFCASSLPPGASRYEQYFGPGTRLTVT.

V usage is TRBV24-1 and J usage is TRBJ1-1; perhaps TRBD1 as D (5 bases). V gave up 1 base and J gave up 1 base, with 6 bases separating them. Germline V gene data show CDR1 as KGHDR and CDR2 as SFDVKD. The CDR3 is 14 residues long. The CDR3 loop reads CATSDLGENTEAFF. The CDR3 bases are TGTGCCACCAGTGATTTAGGGGAGAACACTGAAGCTTTCTTT.

The chain employs TRBV20-1 and TRBJ2-7, with D perhaps TRBD2 (6 bases). V was clipped by 6 bases and J by 3 bases, with 21 bases between them. Germline V gene sequence: CDR1 DFQATT, CDR2 SNEGSKA (reference sequence). The CDR3 spans 15 residues. CDR3 region: CSALVSGVAGYEQYF. DNA of the CDR3: TGCAGTGCCCTAGTCTCGGGGGTCGCTGGCTACGAGCAGTACTTC.

Concerning this clonotype: One junction end disagrees with the germline gene, perhaps due to a read error. The chain combines TRBV7-9 with TRBJ1-1, with a weak D call TRBD1 (5 bases). The CDR3 has 14 residues. Germline V gene data show CDR1 as SEHNR and CDR2 as FQNEAQ (reference sequence). The CDR3 loop is CASRGRQAGIHEQF. CDR3 DNA sequence: TGTGCCAGCAGGGGTCGCCAGGCAGGGATCCACGAGCAGTTT.

As regards this clonotype: One end of the junction varies from germline; a read error may be responsible. The chain combines TRBV7-3 with TRBJ2-2, with D unresolved. The CDR3 consists of 15 residues. Germline CDR1 and CDR2: SGHTA and FQGTGA. In DNA, the CDR3 is TGTGCCAGCAGCGGGTCGGGTAGCAGCAACGCGGAGTTGTTTTTT. This gives the protein CASSGSGSSNAELFF.

A word on this clonotype: The CDR3 carries no conserved terminal phenylalanine or tryptophan, so it likely arises from a read error. The limits of the CDR3 on the DNA are not certain, so only TCRdb's listed CDR3 is given. The chain links TRBV19 to TRBJ2-1; the table calls TRBD2, which could not be checked here. Looked up from germline, CDR1 is LNHDA and CDR2 is SQIVND (reference sequence). A total of 14 residues make up the CDR3, ends included. The CDR3 reads CASTSYPLGYTFGS.

On this clonotype itself: No DNA is shown, since the ends of the CDR3 on it are uncertain; the CDR3 is the one TCRdb lists. CDR3 region: CASSLLRGKSNEKLFFGSGTQNF. The V call is TRBV7-2, the J call TRBJ2-5; the table's D gene call, TRBD1, was not cross checked with the DNA. The CDR3 region is 23 residues in length, termini included. Germline V gene lookup returns CDR1 SGHTA and CDR2 FQGNSA.

The rearrangement uses TRBV5-4 and TRBJ2-5; TRBD2 aligns across 13 bases. Germline lookup yields CDR1 SGHNT and CDR2 YYREEE (reference sequence). CDR3 size: 15 residues. V lost 1 base to trimming and J lost 5 bases; unmatched junction nucleotides: 2. In DNA, the CDR3 is TGTGCCAGCAGCTTGACTAGCGGGGGGGTGGAGACCCAGTACTTC. Translated, it gives CASSLTSGGVETQYF.

The chain is built from TRBV7-6 and TRBJ1-2, with TRBD1 identical over 8 bases. The CDR3 loop spans 16 amino acids. In germline, CDR1 is SGHVS, CDR2 FNYEAQ. V dropped 3 bases and J dropped 10; count of bases not matched to a gene: 16. As DNA, the CDR3 is TGTGCCAGCAGCTTGAGACAGGGGCTCGTTAACAATGACTACACCTTC. Its translation: CASSLRQGLVNNDYTF.

Only a few counts were recorded for this clonotype. The rearrangement links TRBV5-5 to TRBJ2-1, with TRBD2 matching over 8 bases. This CDR3 is 15 amino acids long. Germline loops: CDR1 SGHKS, CDR2 YYEKEE (reference sequence). V shed 3 bases and J 7 bases; nucleotides not matched to a gene: 9. CDR3 nucleotide sequence: TGTGCCAGCAGCTCGCGGGGGGCCGAGGGGAATGAGCAGTTCTTC. Translation: CASSSRGAEGNEQFF.

Notes on this clonotype: The junction and the germline gene differ at one end; a read error may be behind it. The V call is TRBV9, the J call TRBJ1-1, with a weak D call TRBD1 (5 bases). This CDR3 spans 15 amino acids. The germline gives CDR1 SGDLS, CDR2 YYNGEE. In nucleotides, the CDR3 is TGTGCCAGCAGCTTAGTGGGGGTTCTGAACACCGAAGCTTTCTTT. It is translated as CASSLVGVLNTEAFF.

The chain joins TRBV5-4 to TRBJ2-1, with 9 bases fitting TRBD2. The CDR3 extends over 16 amino acids. After removal of 3 bases from V and 8 bases from J, the junction contained 12 bases not matched to a gene. Germline CDR1 and CDR2: SGHNT and YYREEE (reference sequence). The CDR3 loop reads CASSSAGGGRGDEQFF. The CDR3 nucleotides read TGTGCCAGCAGCTCGGCGGGAGGGGGGCGCGGCGATGAGCAGTTCTTC. The full variable domain, in which reference TRBV5-4 and TRBJ2-1 provide the parts outside the CDR3, is ETGVTQSPTHLIKTRGQQVTLRCSSQSGHNTVSWYQQALGQGPQFIFQYYREEENGRGNFPPRFSGLQFPNYSSELNVNALELDDSALYLCASSSAGGGRGDEQFFGPGTRLTVL.

This clonotype appeared many times. Sequence at one end of the junction differs from germline and may be a read error. The J gene is TRBJ2-5, the V gene TRBV7-7; TRBD1 or TRBD2 may be the D gene (5 bases each). Per germline, CDR1 SSHAT and CDR2 FNYEAQ (reference sequence). This CDR3 region has 13 residues. The CDR3 bases are TGTGCTAGCAGGGACCAGGTCCAAGAGACCCAGTACTTC. Protein: CASRDQVQETQYF.

This clonotype was counted ten times or more. The gene calls are TRBV6-6 and TRBJ1-5; tentatively, D is TRBD1 (5 bases). Per germline, CDR1 MNHNY and CDR2 SVGAGI (reference sequence). This CDR3 has 13 residues. V was clipped by 5 bases and J by 7 bases, with 12 bases between them. The CDR3, as DNA: TGTGCCAGCAGTGACGGACACGCACAGCCCCAGCATTTT. It translates to CASSDGHAQPQHF.

This clonotype came up many times. The chain employs TRBV5-6 and TRBJ1-6; TRBD1 matches at 11 bases. The germline CDR1 and CDR2 sequences are SGHDT and YYEEEE. The CDR3 consists of 16 residues. J lost 9 bases, V lost 4 bases, and 9 bases had no gene match. CDR3 nucleotide sequence: TGTGCCAGCAGCCTGTCGAGGGGACAGGGGGGTTCACCCCTCCACTTT. It codes for CASSLSRGQGGSPLHF.

This clonotype was found a few times. This chain uses TRBV2 with TRBJ2-1; TRBD2 matches 12 bases. From germline, CDR1 is SNHLY and CDR2 FYNNEI. Unmatched junction bases numbered 14, after V lost 1 base and J lost 7 bases. The CDR3 has 19 residues. CDR3 nucleotides: TGTGCCAGCAGTGAAGGTCGGCTAGCGGGGGGGCCAGGGTGGAATGAGCAGTTCTTC. Its translation is CASSEGRLAGGPGWNEQFF. Variable domain in full (rest from reference TRBV2 and TRBJ2-1): EPEVTQTPSHQVTQMGQEVILRCVPISNHLYFYWYRQILGQKVEFLVSFYNNEISEKSEIFDDQFSVERPDGSNFTLKIRSTKLEDSAMYFCASSEGRLAGGPGWNEQFFGPGTRLTVL.